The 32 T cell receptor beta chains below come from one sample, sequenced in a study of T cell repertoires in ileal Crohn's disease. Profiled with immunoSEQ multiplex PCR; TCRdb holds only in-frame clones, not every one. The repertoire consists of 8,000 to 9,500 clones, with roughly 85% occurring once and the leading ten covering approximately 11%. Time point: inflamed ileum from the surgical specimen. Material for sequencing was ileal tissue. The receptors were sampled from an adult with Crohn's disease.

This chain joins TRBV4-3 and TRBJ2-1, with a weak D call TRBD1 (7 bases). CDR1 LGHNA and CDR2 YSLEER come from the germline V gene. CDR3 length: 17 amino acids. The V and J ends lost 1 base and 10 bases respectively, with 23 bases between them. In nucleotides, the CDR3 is TGCGCCAGCAGCCAAGGTCTAGGGCCAGGGGGGAACACGGAGCAGTTCTTC. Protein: CASSQGLGPGGNTEQFF.

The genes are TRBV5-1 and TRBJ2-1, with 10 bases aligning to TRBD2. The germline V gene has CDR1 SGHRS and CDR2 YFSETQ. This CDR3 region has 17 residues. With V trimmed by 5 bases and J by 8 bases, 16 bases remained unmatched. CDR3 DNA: TGCGCCAGCAGGCTAGAAGTTGGACTAGCGGTTGTCCATGAGCAGTTCTTC. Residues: CASRLEVGLAVVHEQFF.

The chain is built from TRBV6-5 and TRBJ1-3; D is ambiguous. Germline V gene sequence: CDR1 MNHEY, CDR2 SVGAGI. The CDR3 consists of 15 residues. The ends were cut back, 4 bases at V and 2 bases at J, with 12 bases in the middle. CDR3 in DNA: TGTGCCAGCAGTTCCATTAGGTCGACTGGAAACACCATATATTTT. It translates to CASSSIRSTGNTIYF.

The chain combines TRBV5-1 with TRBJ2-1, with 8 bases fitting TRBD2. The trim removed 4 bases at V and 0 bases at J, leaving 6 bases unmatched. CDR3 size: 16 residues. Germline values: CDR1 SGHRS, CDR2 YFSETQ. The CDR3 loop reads CASSTAGDNSYNEQFF. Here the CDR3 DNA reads TGCGCCAGCAGCACAGCGGGGGACAACTCCTACAATGAGCAGTTCTTC.

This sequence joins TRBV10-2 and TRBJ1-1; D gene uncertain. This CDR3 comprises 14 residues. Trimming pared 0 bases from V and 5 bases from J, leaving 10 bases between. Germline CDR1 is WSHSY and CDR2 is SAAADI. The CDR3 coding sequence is TGCGCCAGCAGTGAGTCGGGGTTTTGGACTGAAGCTTTCTTT. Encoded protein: CASSESGFWTEAFF.

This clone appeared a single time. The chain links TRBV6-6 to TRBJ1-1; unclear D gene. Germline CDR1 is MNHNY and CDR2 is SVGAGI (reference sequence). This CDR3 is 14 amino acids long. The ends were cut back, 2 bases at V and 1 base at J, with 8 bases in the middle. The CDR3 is CASSYQNPNTEAFF. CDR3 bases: TGTGCCAGCAGTTACCAGAATCCGAACACTGAAGCTTTCTTT.

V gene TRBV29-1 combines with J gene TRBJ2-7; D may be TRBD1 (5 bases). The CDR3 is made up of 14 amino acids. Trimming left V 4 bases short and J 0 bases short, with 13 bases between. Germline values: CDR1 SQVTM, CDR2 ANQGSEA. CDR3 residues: CSVAGHKDSYEQYF. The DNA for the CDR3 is TGCAGCGTTGCAGGACACAAAGACTCCTACGAGCAGTACTTC.

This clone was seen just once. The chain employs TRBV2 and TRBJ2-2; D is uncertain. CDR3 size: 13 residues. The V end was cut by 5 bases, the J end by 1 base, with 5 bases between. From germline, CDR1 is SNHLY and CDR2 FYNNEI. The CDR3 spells CASSFENTGELFF. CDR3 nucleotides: TGTGCCAGCAGTTTCGAGAACACCGGGGAGCTGTTTTTT.

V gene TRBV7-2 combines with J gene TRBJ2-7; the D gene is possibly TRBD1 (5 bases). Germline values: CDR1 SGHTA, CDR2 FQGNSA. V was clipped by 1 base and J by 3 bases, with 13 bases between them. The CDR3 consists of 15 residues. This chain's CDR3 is CASSLVRQSGYEQYF. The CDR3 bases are TGTGCCAGCAGCTTAGTTCGACAGTCCGGCTACGAGCAGTACTTC. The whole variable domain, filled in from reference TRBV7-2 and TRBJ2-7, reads GAGVSQSPSNKVTEKGKDVELRCDPISGHTALYWYRQSLGQGLEFLIYFQGNSAPDKSGLPSDRFSAERTGGSVSTLTIQRTQQEDSAVYLCASSLVRQSGYEQYFGPGTRLTVT.

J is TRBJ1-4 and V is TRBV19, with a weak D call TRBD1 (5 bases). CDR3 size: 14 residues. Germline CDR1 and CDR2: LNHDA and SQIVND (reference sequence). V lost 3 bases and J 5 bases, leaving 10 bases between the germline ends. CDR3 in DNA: TGTGCCAGTAGTATCCGACAGCTAAATGAAAAACTGTTTTTT. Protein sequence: CASSIRQLNEKLFF.

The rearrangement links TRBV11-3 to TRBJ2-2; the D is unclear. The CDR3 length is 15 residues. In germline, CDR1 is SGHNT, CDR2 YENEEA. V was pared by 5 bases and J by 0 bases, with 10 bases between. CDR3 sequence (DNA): TGTGCCAGCAGCGCCGGTGCCTCGAACACCGGGGAGCTGTTTTTT. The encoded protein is CASSAGASNTGELFF.

In DNA, the CDR3 is TGTGCCAGCACCGATTCATATTCGAACACTGAAGCTTTCTTT. It codes for CASTDSYSNTEAFF. The chain joins TRBV28 to TRBJ1-1; no clear D. V gave up 7 bases and J gave up 1 base, with 13 bases separating them. The CDR3 is 14 residues long. CDR1 and CDR2 from the germline V gene are MDHEN and SYDVKM.

DNA for the CDR3: TGTGCCAGCAGTAGGAGCGGTGCCTACGAGCAGTACTTC. Its translation: CASSRSGAYEQYF. The gene calls are TRBV7-8 and TRBJ2-7; D possibly corresponds to TRBD2 (5 bases). The CDR3 is 13 amino acids. V lost 6 bases to trimming and J lost 2 bases, with 11 bases between them. Germline V gene data show CDR1 as SGHVS and CDR2 as FQNEAQ.

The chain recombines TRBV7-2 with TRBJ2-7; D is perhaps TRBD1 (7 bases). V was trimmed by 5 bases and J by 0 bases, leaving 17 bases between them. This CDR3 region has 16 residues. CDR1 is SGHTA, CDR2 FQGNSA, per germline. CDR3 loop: CASSQMQGGLSYEQYF. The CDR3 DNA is TGTGCCAGCAGCCAAATGCAGGGGGGCCTCTCCTACGAGCAGTACTTC.

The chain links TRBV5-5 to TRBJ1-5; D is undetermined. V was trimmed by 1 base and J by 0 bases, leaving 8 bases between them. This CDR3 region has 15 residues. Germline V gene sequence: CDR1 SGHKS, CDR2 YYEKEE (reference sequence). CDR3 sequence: CASSLSPYSNQPQHF. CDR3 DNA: TGTGCCAGCAGCTTGAGCCCTTATAGCAATCAGCCCCAGCATTTT.

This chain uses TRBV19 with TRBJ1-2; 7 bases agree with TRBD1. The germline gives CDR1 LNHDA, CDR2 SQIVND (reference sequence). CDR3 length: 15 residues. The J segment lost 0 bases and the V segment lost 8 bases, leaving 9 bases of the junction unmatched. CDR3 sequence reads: CASASQGVSNYGYTF. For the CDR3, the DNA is TGTGCCAGTGCTTCCCAGGGGGTGTCTAACTATGGCTACACCTTC. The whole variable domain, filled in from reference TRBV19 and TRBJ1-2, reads DGGITQSPKYLFRKEGQNVTLSCEQNLNHDAMYWYRQDPGQGLRLIYYSQIVNDFQKGDIAEGYSVSREKKESFPLTVTSAQKNPTAFYLCASASQGVSNYGYTFGSGTRLTVV.

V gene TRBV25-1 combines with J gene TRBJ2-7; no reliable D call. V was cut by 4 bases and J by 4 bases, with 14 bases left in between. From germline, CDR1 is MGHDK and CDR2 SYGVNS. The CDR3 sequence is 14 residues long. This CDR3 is CASSVSTPPYEQYF. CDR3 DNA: TGTGCCAGCAGTGTCTCGACACCGCCTTACGAGCAGTACTTC.

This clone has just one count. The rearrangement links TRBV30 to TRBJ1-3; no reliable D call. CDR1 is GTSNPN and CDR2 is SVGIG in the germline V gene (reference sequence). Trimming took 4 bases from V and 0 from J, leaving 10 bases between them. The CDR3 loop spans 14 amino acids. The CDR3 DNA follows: TGTGCCTGGACCTACGGACCCTCTGGAAACACCATATATTTT. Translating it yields CAWTYGPSGNTIYF.

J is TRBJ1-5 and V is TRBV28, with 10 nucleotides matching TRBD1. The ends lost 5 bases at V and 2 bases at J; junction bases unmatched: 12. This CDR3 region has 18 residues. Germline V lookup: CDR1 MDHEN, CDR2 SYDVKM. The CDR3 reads CASSTITDRGLGNQPQHF. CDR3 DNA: TGTGCCAGCAGTACCATAACAGACAGGGGGCTGGGCAATCAGCCCCAGCATTTT.

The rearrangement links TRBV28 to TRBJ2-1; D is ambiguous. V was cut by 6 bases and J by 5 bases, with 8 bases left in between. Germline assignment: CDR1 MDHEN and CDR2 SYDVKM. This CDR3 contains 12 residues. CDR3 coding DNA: TGTGCCAGCAGAGATTATAACAATGAGCAGTTCTTC. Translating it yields CASRDYNNEQFF.

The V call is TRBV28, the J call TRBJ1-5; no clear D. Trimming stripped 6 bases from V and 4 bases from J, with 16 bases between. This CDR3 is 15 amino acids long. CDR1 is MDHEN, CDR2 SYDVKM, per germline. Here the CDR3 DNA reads TGTGCCAGCAGCCCCCCGTACTGGGGAAATCAGCCCCAGCATTTT. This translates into CASSPPYWGNQPQHF.

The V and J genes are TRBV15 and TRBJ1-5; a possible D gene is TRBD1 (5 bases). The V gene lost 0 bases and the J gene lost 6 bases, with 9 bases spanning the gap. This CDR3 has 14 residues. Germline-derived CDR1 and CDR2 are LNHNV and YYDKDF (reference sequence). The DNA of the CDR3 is TGTGCCACCAGCAGAGATTTCGGGGCTCAGCCCCAGCATTTT. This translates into CATSRDFGAQPQHF.

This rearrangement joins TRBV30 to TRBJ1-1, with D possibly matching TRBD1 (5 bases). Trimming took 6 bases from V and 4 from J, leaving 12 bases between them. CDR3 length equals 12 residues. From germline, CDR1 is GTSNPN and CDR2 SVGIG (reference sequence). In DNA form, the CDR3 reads TGTGCCTGCACCGGGGCCGGCACTGAAGCTTTCTTT. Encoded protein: CACTGAGTEAFF.

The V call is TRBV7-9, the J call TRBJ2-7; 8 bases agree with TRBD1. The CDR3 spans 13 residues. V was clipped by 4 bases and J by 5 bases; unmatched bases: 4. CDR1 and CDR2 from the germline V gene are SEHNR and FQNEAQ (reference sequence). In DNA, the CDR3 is TGTGCCAGCAGCTCGGACAGGGCCCACGAGCAGTACTTC. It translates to CASSSDRAHEQYF.

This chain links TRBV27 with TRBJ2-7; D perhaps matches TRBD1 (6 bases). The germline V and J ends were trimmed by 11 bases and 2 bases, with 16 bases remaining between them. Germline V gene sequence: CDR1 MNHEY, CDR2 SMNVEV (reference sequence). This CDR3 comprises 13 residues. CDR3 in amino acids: CAAGAGNTYEQYF. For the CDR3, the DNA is TGTGCCGCAGGGGCAGGGAATACCTACGAGCAGTACTTC.

CDR3 coding DNA: TGTGCCAGCAGTTCGACGACAGGGTTCAGTACCGGGGAGCTGTTTTTT. It is translated as CASSSTTGFSTGELFF. The chain combines TRBV27 with TRBJ2-2; 7 bases are a match to TRBD1. Per germline, CDR1 MNHEY and CDR2 SMNVEV (reference sequence). This CDR3 contains 16 residues. Trimming removed 4 bases from V and 5 bases from J; junction bases left unmatched: 10.

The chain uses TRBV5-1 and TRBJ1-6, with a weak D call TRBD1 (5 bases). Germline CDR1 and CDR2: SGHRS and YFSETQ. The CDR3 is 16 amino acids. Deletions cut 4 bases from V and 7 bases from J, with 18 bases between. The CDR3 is CASSPEGDQRNSPLHF. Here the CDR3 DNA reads TGCGCCAGCAGCCCGGAAGGGGATCAGCGGAATTCACCCCTCCACTTT.

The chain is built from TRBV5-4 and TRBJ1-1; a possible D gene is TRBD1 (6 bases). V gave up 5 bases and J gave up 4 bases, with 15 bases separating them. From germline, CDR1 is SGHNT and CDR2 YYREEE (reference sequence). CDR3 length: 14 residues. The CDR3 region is CASSLQGGGTEAFF. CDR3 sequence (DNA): TGTGCCAGCAGTTTACAGGGCGGGGGCACTGAAGCTTTCTTT.

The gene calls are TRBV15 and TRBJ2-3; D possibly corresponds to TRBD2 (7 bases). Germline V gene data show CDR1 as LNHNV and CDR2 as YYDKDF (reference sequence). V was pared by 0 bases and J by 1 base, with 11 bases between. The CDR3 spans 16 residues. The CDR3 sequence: CATSRDRGGGTDTQYF. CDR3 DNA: TGTGCCACCAGCAGAGATCGAGGGGGGGGCACAGATACGCAGTATTTT.

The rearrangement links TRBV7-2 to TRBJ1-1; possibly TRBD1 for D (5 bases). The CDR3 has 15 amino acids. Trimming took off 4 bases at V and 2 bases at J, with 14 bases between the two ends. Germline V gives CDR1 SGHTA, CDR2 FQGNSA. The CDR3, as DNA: TGTGCCAGCAGCTGGACCGCTCAGGGTAACACTGAAGCTTTCTTT. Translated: CASSWTAQGNTEAFF.

CDR3 loop: CASSLDGQVYGYTF. CDR3 coding DNA: TGTGCCAGCAGCTTAGACGGACAGGTATACGGCTACACCTTC. The chain is built from TRBV7-8 and TRBJ1-2; TRBD1 matches at 7 bases. V shed 1 base and J 8 bases; nucleotides not matched to a gene: 7. CDR3 length: 14 residues. Per the germline V gene, CDR1 is SGHVS and CDR2 is FQNEAQ.

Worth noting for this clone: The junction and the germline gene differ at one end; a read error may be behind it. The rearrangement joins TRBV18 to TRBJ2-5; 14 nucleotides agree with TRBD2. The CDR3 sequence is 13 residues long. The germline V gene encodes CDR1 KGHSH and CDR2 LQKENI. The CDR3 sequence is CASSSGLAGEVDF. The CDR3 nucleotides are TGTGCCAGCTCTTCGGGACTAGCGGGAGAGGTCGACTTC.